The 20 T cell receptor beta chains below come from one sample, sequenced in a study of T cell changes during pregnancy in multiple sclerosis. TCRdb keeps only in-frame clones here, not all; method: immunoSEQ multiplex PCR. The repertoire holds approximately 60,000 clones, with 85% to 90% as singletons. The specimen was peripheral blood from another person, used as feeder cells. These receptors were taken from a human donor whose cells served as feeder cells for cultures in a pregnancy study.

The chain uses TRBV7-2 and TRBJ1-6; TRBD1 matches at 8 bases. The CDR3 runs to 15 residues. After removal of 3 bases from V and 5 bases from J, the junction contained 3 bases not matched to a gene. Germline CDR1 is SGHTA and CDR2 is FQGNSA. CDR3 region: CASSFRDRHNSPLHF. As DNA, the CDR3 is TGTGCCAGCAGCTTCCGGGACAGGCATAATTCACCCCTCCACTTT.

The chain links TRBV5-4 to TRBJ1-5; D possibly corresponds to TRBD1 (5 bases). CDR1 and CDR2 (germline): SGHNT, YYREEE (reference sequence). V lost 0 bases and J 6 bases, leaving 16 bases between the germline ends. This CDR3 is 16 amino acids long. The CDR3 coding sequence is TGTGCCAGCAGCTTGGGGGCGGGGGTTAAGAGTCAGCCCCAGCATTTT. Amino acid sequence: CASSLGAGVKSQPQHF.

The J gene is TRBJ1-1, the V gene TRBV5-1; TRBD1 is a possible D gene (5 bases). V lost 1 base, J lost 3 bases, and 10 bases lay in between. CDR1 SGHRS and CDR2 YFSETQ come from the germline V gene. The CDR3 loop spans 14 amino acids. CDR3: CASSLTGEDTEAFF. CDR3 in DNA: TGCGCCAGCAGCTTGACGGGGGAGGACACTGAAGCTTTCTTT.

In its sample, this clone was seen once. The chain is built from TRBV7-9 and TRBJ1-3; TRBD1 is a possible D gene (5 bases). This CDR3 is 14 amino acids long. The germline V gene has CDR1 SEHNR and CDR2 FQNEAQ (reference sequence). Deletions cut 8 bases from V and 4 bases from J, with 15 bases between. The CDR3 region is CASPGRPGGNTIYF. The CDR3 region has the DNA TGTGCCAGCCCAGGGCGACCCGGAGGAAACACCATATATTTT.

CDR3 in DNA: TGTGCCAGCAGCCCCCGCACAGATACGCAGTATTTT. This translates into CASSPRTDTQYF. The chain is built from TRBV7-2 and TRBJ2-3; D is unresolved. V lost 5 bases and J 1 base, leaving 4 bases between the germline ends. The germline V gene encodes CDR1 SGHTA and CDR2 FQGNSA. The CDR3 runs to 12 residues.

The CDR3 sequence: CASSLSATGSRTDTQYF. The CDR3 DNA reads TGCGCCAGCAGCTTGTCAGCTACAGGGAGCCGCACAGATACGCAGTATTTT. The chain is built from TRBV5-1 and TRBJ2-3; a possible D gene is TRBD1 (6 bases). This CDR3 has 17 amino acids. V was trimmed by 1 base and J by 1 base, leaving 16 bases between them. The germline V gene encodes CDR1 SGHRS and CDR2 YFSETQ.

V gene TRBV7-2 combines with J gene TRBJ2-7, with D perhaps TRBD2 (5 bases). The CDR3 runs to 13 residues. CDR1 SGHTA and CDR2 FQGNSA come from the germline V gene. V lost 4 bases and J lost 3, with 10 bases in between. In DNA, the CDR3 is TGTGCCAGCAGCTCCCAACGGGACTACGAGCAGTACTTC. The encoded protein is CASSSQRDYEQYF.

This chain uses TRBV5-1 with TRBJ2-7; 11 nucleotides line up with TRBD2. This CDR3 region has 15 residues. The V segment lost 0 bases and the J segment 4 bases; nucleotides outside the gene matches: 3. CDR1 and CDR2 (germline): SGHRS, YFSETQ. The CDR3 sequence: CASSLAGTSGYEQYF. Here the CDR3 DNA reads TGCGCCAGCAGCTTGGCCGGGACTAGCGGTTACGAGCAGTACTTC. Looking up the rest from reference TRBV5-1 and TRBJ2-7 gives the full variable domain: KAGVTQTPRYLIKTRGQQVTLSCSPISGHRSVSWYQQTPGQGLQFLFEYFSETQRNKGNFPGRFSGRQFSNSRSEMNVSTLELGDSALYLCASSLAGTSGYEQYFGPGTRLTVT.

This rearrangement joins TRBV27 to TRBJ2-6; 10 bases match TRBD1. Trimming cost V 4 bases and J 4 bases; bases outside gene matches: 16. Germline values: CDR1 MNHEY, CDR2 SMNVEV (reference sequence). The CDR3 is made up of 20 amino acids. The CDR3 loop is CASSYRLTGDRGTGANVLTF. DNA for the CDR3: TGTGCCAGCAGTTACCGACTCACGGGGGACAGGGGAACAGGGGCCAACGTCCTGACTTTC.

This clone was seen only a few times. This chain connects TRBV4-1 to TRBJ1-5, with D unresolved. V lost 4 bases and J 0 bases, leaving 10 bases between the germline ends. CDR3 length equals 15 residues. Germline CDR1 reads MGHRA; CDR2 reads YSYEKL. The CDR3 is CASSLTTGSNQPQHF. The CDR3 DNA sequence: TGCGCCAGCAGCCTGACTACGGGTAGCAATCAGCCCCAGCATTTT.

The V and J genes are TRBV18 and TRBJ2-3; TRBD2 might be the D (6 bases). This CDR3 spans 15 amino acids. V lost 3 bases and J lost 5, with 15 bases in between. The V gene's germline CDR1 is KGHSH and CDR2 LQKENI. CDR3 sequence reads: CASSPMSGSLDTQYF. The CDR3 bases are TGTGCCAGCTCACCTATGAGCGGGTCGTTAGATACGCAGTATTTT.

The chain's CDR3 is CASSPIGLAIHEQYF. The CDR3, as DNA: TGCGCCAGCAGCCCAATAGGACTAGCCATACACGAGCAGTACTTC. V usage is TRBV4-1 and J usage is TRBJ2-7; TRBD2 matches 8 bases. Trimming took 4 bases from V and 5 from J; bases not matched to a gene: 10. The germline V gene has CDR1 MGHRA and CDR2 YSYEKL. The CDR3 sequence is 15 residues long.

The chain uses TRBV9 and TRBJ1-4; 9 positions agree with TRBD1. V gave up 4 bases and J gave up 0 bases; unmatched junction bases: 10. Germline V gives CDR1 SGDLS, CDR2 YYNGEE. The CDR3 length is 18 residues. In DNA, the CDR3 is TGTGCCAGCAGCTTCCGGGACAGGGACTTTGCAACTAATGAAAAACTGTTTTTT. Translation gives CASSFRDRDFATNEKLFF.

The chain links TRBV5-1 to TRBJ2-2, with D possibly being TRBD2 (5 bases). CDR1 and CDR2 from the germline V gene are SGHRS and YFSETQ. This CDR3 is built from 16 residues. Trimming removed 5 bases at V and 4 bases at J, with 18 bases between. The CDR3 DNA reads TGCGCCAGCAGTAGGAGAGGAGATGAGGGCACCGGGGAGCTGTTTTTT. As protein: CASSRRGDEGTGELFF.

This clone ranks as medium-sized. The DNA for the CDR3 is TGCAGCGTTGAAGTTTCACAGGAAGCTTTCTTT. Amino acids: CSVEVSQEAFF. The gene calls are TRBV29-1 and TRBJ1-1; D remains ambiguous. The CDR3 consists of 11 residues. Deletions cut 1 base from V and 8 bases from J, with 8 bases between. Per germline, CDR1 SQVTM and CDR2 ANQGSEA.

The chain links TRBV11-2 to TRBJ1-4; D is ambiguous. This CDR3 is 15 amino acids long. V was cut by 5 bases and J by 0 bases, with 10 bases left in between. Germline V gene data show CDR1 as SGHAT and CDR2 as FQNNGV. CDR3: CASSVRWATNEKLFF. In DNA form, the CDR3 reads TGTGCCAGCAGCGTACGGTGGGCAACTAATGAAAAACTGTTTTTT.

The CDR3 loop reads CASSLPPGTVSTEAFF. The CDR3 nucleotides are TGCGCCAGCAGTCTACCTCCCGGGACCGTCTCCACTGAAGCTTTCTTT. The chain has TRBV23-1 and TRBJ1-1, with D possibly being TRBD1 (5 bases). TRBV23-1 is labeled an ORF, and its function is uncertain. V shed 4 bases and J shed 4 bases, with 19 bases lying between them. This CDR3 is 16 amino acids long.

This clone was recorded once. V and J are TRBV30 and TRBJ1-4, with D possibly being TRBD1 (5 bases). The CDR3 is 15 amino acids. The germline V gene encodes CDR1 GTSNPN and CDR2 SVGIG (reference sequence). Trimming removed 2 bases at V and 6 bases at J, with 16 bases between. In DNA, the CDR3 is TGTGCCTGGAGTATCGAGGCAGGGCGCTATGAAAAACTGTTTTTT. Its translation: CAWSIEAGRYEKLFF.

This rearrangement joins TRBV5-1 to TRBJ2-4; no reliable D call. V dropped 0 bases and J dropped 0 bases, with 4 bases sitting between them. Germline CDR1 is SGHRS and CDR2 is YFSETQ. There are 14 residues in the CDR3. The CDR3 sequence is CASSLGVAKNIQYF. CDR3 nucleotide sequence: TGCGCCAGCAGCTTGGGGGTAGCCAAAAACATTCAGTACTTC.

The count of this clone is one. The chain carries TRBV15 and TRBJ2-7, with 7 nucleotides matching TRBD1. The V gene end was trimmed by 2 bases and the J gene end by 2 bases; junction bases not matched to a gene: 9. Looked up from germline, CDR1 is LNHNV and CDR2 is YYDKDF (reference sequence). This CDR3 comprises 16 residues. The CDR3 sequence: CATSRRQGESPYEQYF. CDR3 nucleotide sequence: TGTGCCACCAGCAGAAGACAGGGCGAGTCTCCCTACGAGCAGTACTTC.